Given below is one T cell receptor (beta chain) in context. No antigen is known for it. This entry belongs to a study of CD8+CD57+ T cells in acquired aplastic anemia. About the research overall: DNA from sorted CD4+ and CD8+ cells averaged approximately 3.5 ug.

CDR3 length equals 15 residues. From germline, CDR1 is LNHDA and CDR2 SQIVND (reference sequence). V trimming: 5 bases; J trimming: 0 bases; junction bases outside the gene matches: 6. Study findings and constraints: Sharing between patients and controls was observed for over 25 CD8+ CDR3 sequences.

CDR3 and TCR beta VDJ profiling relied on a genomic DNA template. Using its own MiXCR run on the reads, TCRdb lists one record per CDR3 protein. The sample gives some 160,000 distinct CDR3 sequences, less than 50% of which show up once; roughly 3.2% is in the top ten. All patients picked for sequencing had shown, by flow cytometry, an expansion of CD8+CD57+ cells. Each patient had severe acquired aplastic anemia. No therapy had been given to the patients at the time of blood sampling. Source material: sorted CD4+, CD8+, or CD8+CD57+ T cells (not recorded which) from PBMCs. This rearrangement joins TRBV19 to TRBJ2-7; the match to TRBD1 covers 8 bases. The receptor was isolated from a human donor with aplastic anemia. This chain's CDR3 is CASSYQGAASYEQYF. CDR3 in DNA: TGTGCCAGTAGTTATCAGGGGGCGGCCTCCTACGAGCAGTACTTC. The variable domain in full, completed from reference TRBV19 and TRBJ2-7, reads DGGITQSPKYLFRKEGQNVTLSCEQNLNHDAMYWYRQDPGQGLRLIYYSQIVNDFQKGDIAEGYSVSREKKESFPLTVTSAQKNPTAFYLCASSYQGAASYEQYFGPGTRLTVT.